Shown below are 30 T cell receptor beta chains from a single sample sequenced in a study of OX40 agonist ivuxolimab in advanced cancers. The method was immunoSEQ multiplex PCR; TCRdb's version includes in-frame clones alone and lacks a portion of them. The sample yields about 45,000 clones, 84% seen once. Sequenced material: CD4+ or CD8+ T cells sorted from blood, taken in a trial of the OX40 agonist ivuxolimab. These receptor sequences come from an adult with an advanced solid tumor such as melanoma, head and neck, liver or kidney cancer.

This chain links TRBV7-6 with TRBJ2-1; 9 bases are a match to TRBD1. The CDR3 length is 19 residues. With 5 bases clipped from V and 2 bases from J, the junction kept 16 bases outside the gene matches. Germline V lookup: CDR1 SGHVS, CDR2 FNYEAQ. The CDR3 loop reads CASSPRTGETPLPYNEQFF. The DNA of the CDR3 is TGTGCCAGCAGCCCTAGGACAGGGGAGACCCCATTGCCCTACAATGAGCAGTTCTTC.

Only a few counts were recorded for this clone. This chain joins TRBV5-1 and TRBJ2-1; unclear D gene. CDR1 SGHRS and CDR2 YFSETQ come from the germline V gene. The CDR3 covers 12 residues. The germline V and J ends were trimmed by 0 bases and 10 bases, with 8 bases remaining between them. CDR3 coding DNA: TGCGCCAGCAGCTTGGCGTGGCCGGAGCAGTTCTTC. This encodes CASSLAWPEQFF. Combining the CDR3 with reference TRBV5-1 and TRBJ2-1 gives the whole variable domain KAGVTQTPRYLIKTRGQQVTLSCSPISGHRSVSWYQQTPGQGLQFLFEYFSETQRNKGNFPGRFSGRQFSNSRSEMNVSTLELGDSALYLCASSLAWPEQFFGPGTRLTVL.

The chain employs TRBV28 and TRBJ2-7; D is undetermined. The CDR3 runs to 14 residues. Trimming pared 1 base from V and 0 bases from J, leaving 7 bases between. Germline assignment: CDR1 MDHEN and CDR2 SYDVKM. CDR3: CASSLSPTSYEQYF. The CDR3, as DNA: TGTGCCAGCAGTTTATCACCTACCTCCTACGAGCAGTACTTC.

The genes are TRBV29-1 and TRBJ2-1; TRBD1 is a possible D gene (5 bases). The CDR3 extends over 12 amino acids. Trimming left V 0 bases short and J 9 bases short, with 9 bases between. Looked up from germline, CDR1 is SQVTM and CDR2 is ANQGSEA. CDR3 in amino acids: CSVEEARGEQFF. The CDR3, as DNA: TGCAGCGTTGAAGAAGCTAGGGGTGAGCAGTTCTTC.

The chain recombines TRBV5-4 with TRBJ2-1; TRBD2 matches at 10 bases. The germline V gene encodes CDR1 SGHNT and CDR2 YYREEE (reference sequence). J lost 10 bases, V lost 4 bases, and 8 bases had no gene match. CDR3 length: 14 amino acids. The CDR3 DNA is TGTGCCAGCAGCCACAGCGGGAGGGCCTTCGAGCAGTTCTTC. It encodes CASSHSGRAFEQFF.

The chain uses TRBV15 and TRBJ2-5; 9 bases line up with TRBD1. Germline trimming cut 0 bases from V and 4 bases from J; bases unmatched to any gene: 6. Germline V gives CDR1 LNHNV, CDR2 YYDKDF (reference sequence). CDR3 length: 16 amino acids. The CDR3 bases are TGTGCCACCAGCAGAGATCCCGGGACAGGGTTAGAGACCCAGTACTTC. Amino acid sequence: CATSRDPGTGLETQYF.

This chain joins TRBV15 and TRBJ1-2, with D perhaps matching TRBD1 (5 bases). V was clipped by 0 bases and J by 0 bases, with 8 bases between them. The germline V gene has CDR1 LNHNV and CDR2 YYDKDF (reference sequence). The CDR3 runs to 15 residues. Written as DNA, the CDR3 is TGTGCCACCAGCAGAGATTTGGGGGCTAACTATGGCTACACCTTC. Its protein is CATSRDLGANYGYTF.

The V call is TRBV5-1, the J call TRBJ2-1; D is uncertain. CDR1 is SGHRS and CDR2 is YFSETQ in the germline V gene. CDR3 length equals 15 residues. Trimming took 4 bases from V and 0 from J, leaving 11 bases between them. The CDR3 loop reads CASSPDHYSYNEQFF. The CDR3 DNA sequence: TGCGCCAGCAGCCCTGACCACTACTCCTACAATGAGCAGTTCTTC.

The chain is built from TRBV7-9 and TRBJ2-7, with TRBD2 matching over 7 bases. After removal of 5 bases from V and 3 bases from J, the junction contained 19 bases not matched to a gene. Germline V gene lookup returns CDR1 SEHNR and CDR2 FQNEAQ (reference sequence). The CDR3 consists of 18 residues. In DNA, the CDR3 is TGTGCCAGCAGCGGGTGGGCTAGCGGTCCCTCTTACCTCTACGAGCAGTACTTC. Protein sequence: CASSGWASGPSYLYEQYF.

The chain has TRBV4-3 and TRBJ1-2; TRBD1 might be the D (5 bases). Between the trimmed V and J ends, which lost 0 bases and 5 bases, there was a span of 16 bases. The CDR3 length is 16 residues. Germline V gene data show CDR1 as LGHNA and CDR2 as YSLEER. The CDR3 loop is CASSQDLRTPLYGYTF. CDR3 DNA sequence: TGCGCCAGCAGCCAAGATCTACGGACACCCCTTTATGGCTACACCTTC.

The chain is built from TRBV19 and TRBJ2-1, with D unclear. V shed 5 bases and J shed 0 bases, with 14 bases lying between them. CDR3 size: 16 residues. Germline CDR1 reads LNHDA; CDR2 reads SQIVND (reference sequence). CDR3 protein: CASSQTRLSSYNEQFF. CDR3 nucleotide sequence: TGTGCCAGTAGTCAGACACGCCTGAGCTCCTACAATGAGCAGTTCTTC.

This clone was seen more than once but under ten times. The chain joins TRBV7-9 to TRBJ2-7; no clear D. The length of the CDR3 is 14 residues. From germline, CDR1 is SEHNR and CDR2 FQNEAQ (reference sequence). Trimming pared 0 bases from V and 0 bases from J, leaving 6 bases between. The CDR3 nucleotides are TGTGCCAGCAGCTTAGCAGGCCTCTCCTACGAGCAGTACTTC. Translated, it gives CASSLAGLSYEQYF.

This clone has more than one count but fewer than ten. The chain joins TRBV19 to TRBJ2-7; D is undetermined. The CDR3 is made up of 12 amino acids. V dropped 6 bases and J dropped 3 bases, with 9 bases sitting between them. Germline CDR1 is LNHDA and CDR2 is SQIVND (reference sequence). The CDR3 DNA reads as TGTGCCAGTAGCCCTGTGGGCTACGAGCAGTACTTC. It yields the protein CASSPVGYEQYF.

Details on this clone: An end of the junction differs from the germline gene, which may be a read error. This rearrangement joins TRBV19 to TRBJ2-7, with 8 bases lining up with TRBD2. Germline lookup yields CDR1 LNHDA and CDR2 SQIVND (reference sequence). The length of the CDR3 is 15 residues. DNA for the CDR3: TGTGCCAGTAGCATAGGGGGAGCGGGGGCGGACGAGCAGTACTTC. It codes for CASSIGGAGADEQYF.

V usage is TRBV28 and J usage is TRBJ2-3, with a tentative D call TRBD2 (5 bases). The germline gives CDR1 MDHEN, CDR2 SYDVKM. This CDR3 comprises 14 residues. V lost 7 bases to trimming and J lost 2 bases, with 13 bases between them. CDR3 loop: CASTLEAVTDTQYF. CDR3 in DNA: TGTGCCAGCACCCTCGAAGCGGTCACAGATACGCAGTATTTT.

The gene calls are TRBV9 and TRBJ2-1; maybe TRBD1 (7 bases). Germline V gene sequence: CDR1 SGDLS, CDR2 YYNGEE. V was clipped by 4 bases and J by 3 bases, with 17 bases between them. CDR3 length equals 16 residues. This CDR3 reads CASSPGGSGFYNEQFF. The CDR3 bases are TGTGCCAGCAGCCCAGGGGGTAGCGGATTCTACAATGAGCAGTTCTTC.

This chain links TRBV11-3 with TRBJ2-5; 11 nucleotides match TRBD1. The CDR3 has 16 residues. The V and J ends lost 3 bases and 5 bases, in that order; junction bases with no gene match: 8. Germline CDR1 SGHNT, CDR2 YENEEA. In nucleotides, the CDR3 is TGTGCCAGCAGCTTGCCCGGACAGGGGGCAGAGGAGACCCAGTACTTC. Its protein product is CASSLPGQGAEETQYF.

The V call is TRBV7-9, the J call TRBJ2-7; D gene uncertain. The CDR3 contains 16 residues. The ends were cut back, 0 bases at V and 5 bases at J, with 17 bases in the middle. The germline V gene encodes CDR1 SEHNR and CDR2 FQNEAQ (reference sequence). The CDR3 protein is CASSLAADITGHEQYF. The CDR3, as DNA: TGTGCCAGCAGCTTAGCGGCCGACATCACCGGCCACGAGCAGTACTTC.

This clone was seen only a few times. The rearrangement joins TRBV28 to TRBJ1-5, with D unclear. CDR1 and CDR2 from the germline V gene are MDHEN and SYDVKM. The CDR3 runs to 15 residues. V lost 2 bases and J 7 bases, leaving 15 bases between the germline ends. The CDR3 spells CASSLPTAWEQPQHF. As DNA, the CDR3 is TGTGCCAGCAGTTTACCGACGGCGTGGGAGCAGCCCCAGCATTTT.

The V and J genes are TRBV28 and TRBJ1-2, with unresolved D. This CDR3 is built from 12 residues. V lost 5 bases to trimming and J lost 4 bases, with 8 bases between them. Germline CDR1 MDHEN, CDR2 SYDVKM. The CDR3 region is CASSPTFYGYTF. The CDR3 DNA reads TGTGCCAGCAGTCCTACGTTCTATGGCTACACCTTC.

The V and J genes are TRBV7-9 and TRBJ2-7, with D unclear. In germline, CDR1 is SEHNR, CDR2 FQNEAQ (reference sequence). V lost 1 base, J lost 6 bases, and 4 bases lay in between. CDR3 size: 11 residues. CDR3 nucleotide sequence: TGTGCCAGCAGCTTAGGGATCGAGCAGTACTTC. This gives the protein CASSLGIEQYF.

The chain couples TRBV10-1 to TRBJ2-7, with D perhaps given as TRBD1 or TRBD2 (5 bases each). The CDR3 loop spans 13 amino acids. The V end was cut by 6 bases, the J end by 6 bases, with 15 bases between. Germline CDR1 and CDR2: WNHNN and SYGVQD (reference sequence). The CDR3: CASSPGPFSEQYF. The CDR3 DNA follows: TGCGCCAGCAGCCCGGGGCCATTCTCCGAGCAGTACTTC.

This clone has just a few counts. This chain joins TRBV7-8 and TRBJ2-1; D gene uncertain. This CDR3 contains 14 residues. The germline V and J ends were trimmed by 1 base and 5 bases, with 9 bases remaining between them. Germline V gene data show CDR1 as SGHVS and CDR2 as FQNEAQ. The CDR3 DNA is TGTGCCAGCAGCTTAGGGGTCAGGAACAATGAGCAGTTCTTC. It codes for CASSLGVRNNEQFF.

The rearrangement joins TRBV2 to TRBJ1-4, with 7 positions matching TRBD1. The CDR3 contains 14 residues. Per the germline V gene, CDR1 is SNHLY and CDR2 is FYNNEI. The J segment lost 4 bases and the V segment lost 6 bases, leaving 5 bases of the junction unmatched. The chain's CDR3 is CASSQTGRNEKLFF. In nucleotides, the CDR3 is TGTGCCAGCAGCCAGACAGGGCGTAATGAAAAACTGTTTTTT.

The V gene is TRBV29-1, the J gene TRBJ2-1; D perhaps matches TRBD1 (6 bases). Trimming left V 7 bases short and J 0 bases short, with 16 bases between. Per the germline V gene, CDR1 is SQVTM and CDR2 is ANQGSEA. CDR3 size: 15 residues. The chain's CDR3 is CSGTWTDLSYNEQFF. The CDR3 region has the DNA TGCAGCGGAACCTGGACAGACCTCTCCTACAATGAGCAGTTCTTC.

The chain uses TRBV5-6 and TRBJ1-4, with D tentatively TRBD1 (6 bases). The CDR3 is made up of 15 amino acids. Germline V CDR1 and CDR2: SGHDT, YYEEEE. Trimming stripped 6 bases from V and 8 bases from J, with 20 bases between. In DNA, the CDR3 is TGTGCCAGCACCTTCGGGTGGGGGCGACGAGAAAAACTGTTTTTT. This sequence encodes CASTFGWGRREKLFF.

The V gene is TRBV28, the J gene TRBJ2-3; 8 nucleotides match TRBD1. J lost 6 bases, V lost 8 bases, and 10 bases had no gene match. Germline lookup yields CDR1 MDHEN and CDR2 SYDVKM. The CDR3 loop spans 14 amino acids. CDR3 protein: CASSRTGKYDTQYF. CDR3 nucleotides: TGTGCCAGCTCTCGGACAGGGAAGTATGATACGCAGTATTTT.

The genes are TRBV6-6 and TRBJ2-7; D ambiguous. The V end was cut by 3 bases, the J end by 1 base, with 10 bases between. Germline CDR1 reads MNHNY; CDR2 reads SVGAGI (reference sequence). The CDR3 is 14 amino acids. CDR3 sequence reads: CASSYGMGSYEQYF. The CDR3 DNA reads TGTGCCAGCAGTTATGGGATGGGGTCCTACGAGCAGTACTTC.

The chain recombines TRBV5-6 with TRBJ2-1, with 11 positions matching TRBD2. This CDR3 is 16 amino acids long. V shed 3 bases, J shed 4 bases, and the junction held 6 bases outside the gene matches. Per the germline V gene, CDR1 is SGHDT and CDR2 is YYEEEE. The CDR3 region has the DNA TGTGCCAGCAGCTCCACAACTAGCGGGGGTTACAATGAGCAGTTCTTC. It specifies CASSSTTSGGYNEQFF. Together with reference TRBV5-6 and TRBJ2-1, the CDR3 gives the full variable domain: DAGVTQSPTHLIKTRGQQVTLRCSPKSGHDTVSWYQQALGQGPQFIFQYYEEEERQRGNFPDRFSGHQFPNYSSELNVNALLLGDSALYLCASSSTTSGGYNEQFFGPGTRLTVL.

V gene TRBV5-1 combines with J gene TRBJ1-1; a weak D match, TRBD1 (6 bases). The CDR3 contains 15 residues. The V end lost 1 base, the J end lost 0 bases, and 10 bases lay between the germline ends. Germline CDR1 is SGHRS and CDR2 is YFSETQ. The CDR3 spells CASSLYQGMNTEAFF. Here the CDR3 DNA reads TGCGCCAGCAGCTTGTATCAGGGGATGAACACTGAAGCTTTCTTT.